These 20 T cell receptor beta chains came from one sample sequenced in a study of low-dose radiotherapy and immunotherapy resistance in tumors (dated 2022 in TCRdb). The sample's time point label is to be understood as: after trial treatment. Reading the label with the study, this specimen's treatment or condition is: LDRT plus nivolumab, ipilimumab, low-dose cyclophosphamide and aspirin (RACIN trial). The reads were generated on an Illumina HiSeq 2500. First-strand cDNA was synthesized with Superscript III and a set of TRAV- and TRBV-specific primers, covering both TCRalpha and TCRbeta chains. TCRs were amplified with Phusion for about 20 PCR cycles using a constant-region primer together with the adapter attached to the V primers. The public reads were quality trimmed at Q25 with fastp and then assembled into clones with MiXCR by TCRdb, keeping productive beta chains. Every CDR3 protein is listed once, alongside the most common genes and DNA of its rows. The table for this sample lists 40,000 or so distinct CDR3 sequences; less than 30% of them were counted only once. The ten top clones hold 10% of the sample.

This material consisted of PBMCs, taken after low-dose radiotherapy plus immunotherapy. These TCRs come from a male donor with prostate cancer.

This clonotype was counted ten times or more. The CDR3 loop reads CSAIFPGRISYNEQFF. CDR3 DNA sequence: TGCAGCGCTATCTTCCCGGGACGGATCTCCTACAATGAGCAGTTCTTC. This chain links TRBV29-1 with TRBJ2-1; D tentatively fits TRBD1 or TRBD2 (5 bases each). The V end lost 7 bases, the J end lost 0 bases, and 19 bases lay between the germline ends. CDR1 is SQVTM, CDR2 ANQGSEA, per germline. The length of the CDR3 is 16 residues.

V and J are TRBV5-5 and TRBJ1-2, with TRBD1 matching over 7 bases. Germline V gene data show CDR1 as SGHKS and CDR2 as YYEKEE (reference sequence). Trimming removed 4 bases from V and 7 bases from J; junction bases left unmatched: 7. The CDR3 is 13 residues long. Here the CDR3 reads CASSIEGAGGYTF. DNA of the CDR3: TGTGCCAGCAGCATCGAGGGGGCTGGTGGCTACACCTTC.

This clonotype was found many times. The gene calls are TRBV5-5 and TRBJ1-1; 11 nucleotides align to TRBD1. This CDR3 spans 16 amino acids. CDR1 is SGHKS, CDR2 YYEKEE, per germline (reference sequence). With 3 bases clipped from V and 11 bases from J, the junction kept 15 bases outside the gene matches. The CDR3 DNA reads TGTGCCAGCAGCTACGTAGCCGGGACAGGGGGAATCGGGGCTTTCTTT. Residues: CASSYVAGTGGIGAFF.

This clonotype was picked up many times. This rearrangement joins TRBV7-9 to TRBJ2-1; D unclear. CDR1 SEHNR and CDR2 FQNEAQ come from the germline V gene (reference sequence). Trimming took off 5 bases at V and 8 bases at J, with 7 bases between the two ends. This CDR3 contains 11 residues. In DNA, the CDR3 is TGTGCCAGCAGCAGGGTCGATGAGCAGTTCTTC. It translates to CASSRVDEQFF.

The rearrangement links TRBV6-6 to TRBJ1-2; D is perhaps TRBD1 (5 bases). The CDR3 is made up of 14 amino acids. Per germline, CDR1 MNHNY and CDR2 SVGAGI (reference sequence). V lost 4 bases, J lost 0 bases, and 9 bases lay in between. The CDR3 region has the DNA TGTGCCAGCAGTTCCCCGACAGCTAACTATGGCTACACCTTC. Translating gives CASSSPTANYGYTF.

This clonotype was recorded many times. V usage is TRBV7-8 and J usage is TRBJ2-7; possibly TRBD1 or TRBD2 for D (5 bases each). Germline-derived CDR1 and CDR2 are SGHVS and FQNEAQ. Trimming cost V 4 bases and J 2 bases, with 9 bases left between them. This CDR3 has 13 residues. This CDR3 is CASSSGAAYEQYF. The CDR3 coding sequence is TGTGCCAGCAGCTCCGGGGCCGCCTACGAGCAGTACTTC.

The gene calls are TRBV5-1 and TRBJ2-4; possibly TRBD2 for D (5 bases). The CDR3 runs 15 residues. The V gene's germline CDR1 is SGHRS and CDR2 YFSETQ. V was pared by 6 bases and J by 6 bases, with 19 bases between. The chain's CDR3 is CASTRDEGWGNIQYF. DNA for the CDR3: TGCGCCAGCACGAGAGACGAGGGCTGGGGAAACATTCAGTACTTC.

This clonotype is medium-sized (0.01 to 0.1%) within its sample. The J gene is TRBJ2-7, the V gene TRBV15, with 9 bases fitting TRBD1. The CDR3 length is 15 residues. V was pared by 2 bases and J by 5 bases, with 7 bases of the junction left unmatched. The germline gives CDR1 LNHNV, CDR2 YYDKDF (reference sequence). CDR3 residues: CATSRFGQGLNEQYF. The CDR3 DNA sequence: TGTGCCACCAGCAGATTCGGACAGGGGTTAAACGAGCAGTACTTC.

The chain links TRBV19 to TRBJ2-1, with D maybe TRBD2 (5 bases). V lost 1 base and J lost 9, with 16 bases in between. Germline CDR1 is LNHDA and CDR2 is SQIVND (reference sequence). The CDR3 has 15 residues. The CDR3 nucleotides read TGTGCCAGTAGTATAGGGACTCAAGGGTTACTTGAGCAGTTCTTC. Residues: CASSIGTQGLLEQFF.

This clonotype came up many times. This sequence joins TRBV28 and TRBJ2-5, with 8 positions matching TRBD2. Per the germline V gene, CDR1 is MDHEN and CDR2 is SYDVKM. This CDR3 has 14 amino acids. The junction had 6 bases not matched to a gene; V was cut back by 4 bases and J by 5 bases. The CDR3 nucleotides read TGTGCCAGCAGTTCTAGACTAGCGCAGGAGACCCAGTACTTC. This codes for CASSSRLAQETQYF.

Only a few counts were recorded for this clonotype. The J gene is TRBJ1-2, the V gene TRBV20-1; 9 positions agree with TRBD1. Germline CDR1 DFQATT, CDR2 SNEGSKA (reference sequence). Trimming cost V 1 base and J 12 bases; bases outside gene matches: 12. The CDR3 totals 14 residues. The CDR3 spells CSARAGQGLFFNTF. The CDR3 DNA reads TGCAGTGCTAGAGCGGGACAGGGCCTCTTCTTTAACACCTTC.

This clonotype showed up many times. The chain has TRBV29-1 and TRBJ2-7; either TRBD1 or TRBD2 may supply D (6 bases each). With 6 bases removed from V and 6 bases from J, the gap between germline ends came to 18 bases. The CDR3 totals 13 residues. The V gene's germline CDR1 is SQVTM and CDR2 ANQGSEA. The CDR3: CSVPGGPAGEQYF. The DNA for the CDR3 is TGCAGCGTGCCCGGGGGCCCAGCGGGCGAGCAGTACTTC.

This clonotype showed up many times. This chain uses TRBV7-3 with TRBJ2-1; TRBD1 matches 10 bases. The V gene's germline CDR1 is SGHTA and CDR2 FQGTGA. J gave up 8 bases and V 5 bases, and 9 bases lay outside the gene matches. This CDR3 spans 15 amino acids. The CDR3, as DNA: TGTGCCAGCAGCCCAACCGGGACAGGGGTCGATGAGCAGTTCTTC. It is translated as CASSPTGTGVDEQFF.

At least ten counts were recorded for this clonotype. The chain combines TRBV2 with TRBJ2-6; the D gene is possibly TRBD2 (5 bases). V was shortened by 4 bases and J by 3 bases, with 13 bases between the two germline ends. CDR1 SNHLY and CDR2 FYNNEI come from the germline V gene. The CDR3 spans 16 residues. CDR3 coding DNA: TGTGCCAGCAGTGCAGTGACGGCGGGTGGGGCCAACGTCCTGACTTTC. This codes for CASSAVTAGGANVLTF.

Comment on this clonotype: This sequence is one base from a far larger clone and is likely a read error. This rearrangement joins TRBV5-1 to TRBJ2-7; no definite D call. From germline, CDR1 is SGHRS and CDR2 YFSETQ. Trimming left V 0 bases short and J 7 bases short, with 8 bases between. CDR3 size: 12 residues. CDR3 residues: CASSLGMGEQYF. The CDR3 nucleotides read TGCGCCAGCAGCTTGGGTATGGGTGAGCAGTACTTC.

This clonotype was observed many times. This chain links TRBV14 with TRBJ2-2; D may be TRBD2 (6 bases). CDR1 SGHDN and CDR2 FVKESK come from the germline V gene. Trimming removed 3 bases from V and 5 bases from J, with 22 bases in between. The CDR3 has 18 residues. This chain's CDR3 is CASSQLMEGLMRTGELFF. Written as DNA, the CDR3 is TGTGCCAGCAGCCAGCTTATGGAGGGACTCATGAGGACCGGGGAGCTGTTTTTT.

This clonotype was observed at least ten times. The V call is TRBV28, the J call TRBJ1-4; possible D gene TRBD1, 5 bases. V dropped 5 bases and J dropped 6 bases, with 16 bases sitting between them. The CDR3 length is 15 residues. Looked up from germline, CDR1 is MDHEN and CDR2 is SYDVKM. The CDR3 sequence: CASSRPGTGHEKLFF. The CDR3 nucleotides read TGTGCCAGCAGTAGACCCGGGACCGGACATGAAAAACTGTTTTTT.

This clonotype was seen repeatedly, ten times or more. The chain couples TRBV20-1 to TRBJ1-5, with TRBD1 identical over 12 bases. The CDR3 spans 17 residues. Germline CDR1 DFQATT, CDR2 SNEGSKA (reference sequence). V lost 5 bases and J lost 3; bases outside the gene matches: 11. The CDR3 sequence: CSAESGTGGDFNQPQHF. The CDR3 DNA follows: TGCAGTGCTGAATCCGGGACAGGGGGCGATTTCAATCAGCCCCAGCATTTT.

In its sample, this clonotype was seen many times. This chain connects TRBV10-3 to TRBJ2-7; D possibly corresponds to TRBD1 (5 bases). This CDR3 has 13 amino acids. The V gene lost 4 bases and the J gene lost 3 bases, with 10 bases spanning the gap. Germline-derived CDR1 and CDR2 are ENHRY and SYGVKD. CDR3 DNA sequence: TGTGCCATCAGTGGTGGCAGGGACTACGAGCAGTACTTC. Translation gives CAISGGRDYEQYF.

This clonotype was seen many times. One end of the junction does not line up with germline, which may come from a read error. The chain employs TRBV2 and TRBJ1-1; the D gene is possibly TRBD1 (5 bases). The CDR3 is made up of 13 amino acids. Germline V gene lookup returns CDR1 SNHLY and CDR2 FYNNEI. The CDR3 protein is CASSEDRNTEAFF. The CDR3 DNA follows: TGTGCCAGCAGCGAAGACAGGAACACTGAAGCTTTCTTT.